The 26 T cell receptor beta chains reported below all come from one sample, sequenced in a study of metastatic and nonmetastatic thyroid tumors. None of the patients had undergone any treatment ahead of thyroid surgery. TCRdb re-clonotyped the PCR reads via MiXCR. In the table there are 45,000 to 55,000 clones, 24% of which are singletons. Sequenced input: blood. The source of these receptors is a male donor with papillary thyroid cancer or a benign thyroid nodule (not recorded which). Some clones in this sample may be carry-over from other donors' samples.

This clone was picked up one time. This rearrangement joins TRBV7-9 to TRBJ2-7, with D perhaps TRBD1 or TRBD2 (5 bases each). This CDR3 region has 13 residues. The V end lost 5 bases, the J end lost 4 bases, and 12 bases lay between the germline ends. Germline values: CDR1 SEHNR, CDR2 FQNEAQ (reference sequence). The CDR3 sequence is CASSGGRIYEQYF. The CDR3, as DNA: TGTGCCAGCAGCGGGGGACGGATATACGAGCAGTACTTC.

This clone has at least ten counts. CDR3 nucleotides: TGCTCCCCGGGCGGGAGTAGCTCCTACAATGAGCAGTTCTTC. Amino acid sequence: CSPGGSSSYNEQFF. V is TRBV20-1 and J is TRBJ2-1, with 7 nucleotides matching TRBD2. Germline CDR1 reads DFQATT; CDR2 reads SNEGSKA (reference sequence). The CDR3 loop spans 14 amino acids.

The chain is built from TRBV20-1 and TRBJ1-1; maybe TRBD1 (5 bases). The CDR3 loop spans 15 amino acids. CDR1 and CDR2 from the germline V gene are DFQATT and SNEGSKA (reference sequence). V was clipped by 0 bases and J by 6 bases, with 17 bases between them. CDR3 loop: CSARDLRGFHPEAFF. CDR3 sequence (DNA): TGCAGTGCTAGAGATCTTCGGGGGTTCCACCCTGAAGCTTTCTTT.

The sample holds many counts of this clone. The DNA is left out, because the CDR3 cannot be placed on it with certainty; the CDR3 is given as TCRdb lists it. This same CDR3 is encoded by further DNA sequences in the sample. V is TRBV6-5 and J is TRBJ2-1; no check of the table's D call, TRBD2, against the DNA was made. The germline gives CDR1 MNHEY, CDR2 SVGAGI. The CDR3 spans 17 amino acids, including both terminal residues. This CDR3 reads CASRWGGGSGRGNEQFF.

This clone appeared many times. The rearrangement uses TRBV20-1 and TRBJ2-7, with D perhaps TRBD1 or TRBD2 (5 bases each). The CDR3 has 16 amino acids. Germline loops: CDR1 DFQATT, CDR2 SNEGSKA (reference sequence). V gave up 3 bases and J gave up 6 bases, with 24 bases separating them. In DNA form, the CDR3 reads TGCAGTGCTAGGGGGACGACGGAATATGGTTATCGCGAGCAGTACTTC. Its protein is CSARGTTEYGYREQYF.

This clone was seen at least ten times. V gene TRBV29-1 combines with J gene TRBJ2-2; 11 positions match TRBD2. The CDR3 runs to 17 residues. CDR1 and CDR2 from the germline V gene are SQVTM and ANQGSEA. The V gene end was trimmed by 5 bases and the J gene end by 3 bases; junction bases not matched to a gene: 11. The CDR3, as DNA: TGCAGCGTTACCCACGTAGCTAGCGGGAGGCACACCGGGGAGCTGTTTTTT. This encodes CSVTHVASGRHTGELFF.

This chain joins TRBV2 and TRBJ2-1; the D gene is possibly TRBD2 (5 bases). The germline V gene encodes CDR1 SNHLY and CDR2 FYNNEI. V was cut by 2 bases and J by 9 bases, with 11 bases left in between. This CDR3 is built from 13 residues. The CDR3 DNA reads TGTGCCAGCAGTGAAAGCGGATCCGGTGAGCAGTTCTTC. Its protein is CASSESGSGEQFF.

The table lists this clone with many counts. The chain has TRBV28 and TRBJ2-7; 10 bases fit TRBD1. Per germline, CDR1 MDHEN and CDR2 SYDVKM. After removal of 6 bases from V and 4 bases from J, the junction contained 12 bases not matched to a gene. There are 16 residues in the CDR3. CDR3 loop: CASSQRIGTGVYEQYF. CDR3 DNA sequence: TGTGCCAGCAGCCAAAGGATCGGGACAGGGGTGTACGAGCAGTACTTC.

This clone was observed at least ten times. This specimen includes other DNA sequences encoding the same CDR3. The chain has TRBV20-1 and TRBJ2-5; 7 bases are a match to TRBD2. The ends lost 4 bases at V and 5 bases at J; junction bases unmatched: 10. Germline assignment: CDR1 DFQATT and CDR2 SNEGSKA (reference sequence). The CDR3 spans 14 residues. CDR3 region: CSATSPGGGETQYF. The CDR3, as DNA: TGCAGTGCTACTAGCCCTGGGGGAGGGGAGACCCAGTACTTC.

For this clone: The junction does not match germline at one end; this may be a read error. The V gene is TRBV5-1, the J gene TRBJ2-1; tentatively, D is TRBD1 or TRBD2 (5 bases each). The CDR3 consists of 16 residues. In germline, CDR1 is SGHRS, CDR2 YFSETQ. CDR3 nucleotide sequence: TGCGCCAGCAGCTTGGCGGGACCCAGCTCCTACAATGATCAGTTCTTC. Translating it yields CASSLAGPSSYNDQFF.

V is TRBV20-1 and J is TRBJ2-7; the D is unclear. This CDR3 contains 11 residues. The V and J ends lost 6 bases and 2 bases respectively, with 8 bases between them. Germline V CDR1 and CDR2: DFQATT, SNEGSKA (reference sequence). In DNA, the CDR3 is TGCAGTGCCACGTCCGCCTACGAGCAGTACTTC. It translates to CSATSAYEQYF.

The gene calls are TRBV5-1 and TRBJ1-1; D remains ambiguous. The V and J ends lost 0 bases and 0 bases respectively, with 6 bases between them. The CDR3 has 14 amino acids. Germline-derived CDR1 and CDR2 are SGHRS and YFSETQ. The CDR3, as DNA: TGCGCCAGCAGCTTGGTCCAGGTGAACACTGAAGCTTTCTTT. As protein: CASSLVQVNTEAFF. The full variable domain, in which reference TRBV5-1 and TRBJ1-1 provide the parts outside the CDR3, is KAGVTQTPRYLIKTRGQQVTLSCSPISGHRSVSWYQQTPGQGLQFLFEYFSETQRNKGNFPGRFSGRQFSNSRSEMNVSTLELGDSALYLCASSLVQVNTEAFFGQGTRLTVV.

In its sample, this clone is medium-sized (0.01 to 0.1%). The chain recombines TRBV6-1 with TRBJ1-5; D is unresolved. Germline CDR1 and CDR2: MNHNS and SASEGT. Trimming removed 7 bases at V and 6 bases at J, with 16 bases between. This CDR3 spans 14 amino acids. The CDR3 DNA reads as TGTGCCAGCAATTTGTCGGGGATGAGTCAGCCCCAGCATTTT. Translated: CASNLSGMSQPQHF.

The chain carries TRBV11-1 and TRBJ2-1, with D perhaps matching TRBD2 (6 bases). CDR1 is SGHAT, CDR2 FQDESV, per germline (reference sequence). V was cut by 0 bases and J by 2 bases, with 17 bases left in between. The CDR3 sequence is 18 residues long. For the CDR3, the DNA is TGTGCCAGCAGCTTAGCGCTCCAAGGAGGGAGGACCTACAATGAGCAGTTCTTC. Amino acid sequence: CASSLALQGGRTYNEQFF. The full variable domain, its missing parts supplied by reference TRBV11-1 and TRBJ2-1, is EAEVAQSPRYKITEKSQAVAFWCDPISGHATLYWYRQILGQGPELLVQFQDESVVDDSQLPKDRFSAERLKGVDSTLKIQPAELGDSAMYLCASSLALQGGRTYNEQFFGPGTRLTVL.

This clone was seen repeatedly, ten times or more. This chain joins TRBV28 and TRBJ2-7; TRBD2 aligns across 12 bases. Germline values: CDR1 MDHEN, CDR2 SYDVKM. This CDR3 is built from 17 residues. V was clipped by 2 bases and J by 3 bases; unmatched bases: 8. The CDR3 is CASSLPLTSGSYYEQYF. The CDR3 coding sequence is TGTGCCAGCAGTTTACCCCTGACTAGCGGGAGCTACTACGAGCAGTACTTC.

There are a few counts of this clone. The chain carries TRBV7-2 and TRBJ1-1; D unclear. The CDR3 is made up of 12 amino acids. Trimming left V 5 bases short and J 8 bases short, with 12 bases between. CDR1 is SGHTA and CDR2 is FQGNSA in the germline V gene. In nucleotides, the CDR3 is TGTGCCAGCAGCCTCTTCAGGATGGAAGCTTTCTTT. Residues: CASSLFRMEAFF.

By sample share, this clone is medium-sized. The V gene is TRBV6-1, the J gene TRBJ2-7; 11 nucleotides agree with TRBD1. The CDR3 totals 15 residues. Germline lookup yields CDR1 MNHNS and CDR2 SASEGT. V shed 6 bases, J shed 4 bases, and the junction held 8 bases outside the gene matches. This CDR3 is CASSHGTGGKYEQYF. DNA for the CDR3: TGTGCCAGCAGCCACGGGACAGGGGGGAAATACGAGCAGTACTTC.

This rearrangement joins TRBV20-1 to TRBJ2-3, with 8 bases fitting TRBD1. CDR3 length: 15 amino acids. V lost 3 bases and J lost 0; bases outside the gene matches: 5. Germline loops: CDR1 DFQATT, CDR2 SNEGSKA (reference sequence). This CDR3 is CSASPWTGSTDTQYF. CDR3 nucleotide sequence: TGCAGTGCTAGCCCTTGGACAGGGAGCACAGATACGCAGTATTTT.

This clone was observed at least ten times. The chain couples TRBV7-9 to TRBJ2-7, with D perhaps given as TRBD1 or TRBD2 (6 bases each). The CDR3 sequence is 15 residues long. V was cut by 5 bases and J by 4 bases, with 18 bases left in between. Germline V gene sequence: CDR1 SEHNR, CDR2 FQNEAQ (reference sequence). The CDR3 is CASSQRGTLGYEQYF. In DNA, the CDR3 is TGTGCCAGCAGCCAGCGCGGGACACTCGGGTACGAGCAGTACTTC.

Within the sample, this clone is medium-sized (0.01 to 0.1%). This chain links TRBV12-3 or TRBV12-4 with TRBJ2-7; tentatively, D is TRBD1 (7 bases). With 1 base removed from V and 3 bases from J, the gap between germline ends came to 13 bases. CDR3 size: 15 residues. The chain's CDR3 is CASSLGAGGLYEQYF. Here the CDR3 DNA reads TGTGCCAGCAGTTTAGGGGCAGGGGGACTCTACGAGCAGTACTTC.

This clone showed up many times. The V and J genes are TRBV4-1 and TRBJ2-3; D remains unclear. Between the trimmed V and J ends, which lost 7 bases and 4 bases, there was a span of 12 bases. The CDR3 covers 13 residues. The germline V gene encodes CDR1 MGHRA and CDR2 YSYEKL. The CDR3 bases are TGCGCCAGCACCCCCAGTGGGGCAGATACGCAGTATTTT. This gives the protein CASTPSGADTQYF.

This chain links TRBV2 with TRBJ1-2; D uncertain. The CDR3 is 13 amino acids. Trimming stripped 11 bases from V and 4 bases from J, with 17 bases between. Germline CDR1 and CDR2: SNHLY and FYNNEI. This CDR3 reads CAQKASTSYGYTF. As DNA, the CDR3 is TGTGCCCAAAAGGCTTCTACTTCCTATGGCTACACCTTC. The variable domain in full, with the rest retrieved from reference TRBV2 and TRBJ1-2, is EPEVTQTPSHQVTQMGQEVILRCVPISNHLYFYWYRQILGQKVEFLVSFYNNEISEKSEIFDDQFSVERPDGSNFTLKIRSTKLEDSAMYFCAQKASTSYGYTFGSGTRLTVV.

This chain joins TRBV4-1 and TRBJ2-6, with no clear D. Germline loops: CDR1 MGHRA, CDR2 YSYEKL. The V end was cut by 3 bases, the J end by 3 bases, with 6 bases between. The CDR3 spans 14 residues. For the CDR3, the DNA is TGCGCCAGCAGCCAGGGGTTTGGGGCCAACGTCCTGACTTTC. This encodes CASSQGFGANVLTF.

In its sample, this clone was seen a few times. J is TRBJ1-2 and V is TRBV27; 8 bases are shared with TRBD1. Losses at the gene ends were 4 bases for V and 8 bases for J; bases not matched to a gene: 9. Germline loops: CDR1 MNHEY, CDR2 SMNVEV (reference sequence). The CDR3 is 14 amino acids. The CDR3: CASSSVTGGRGYTF. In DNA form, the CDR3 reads TGTGCCAGCAGTTCAGTAACAGGGGGTCGGGGCTACACCTTC.

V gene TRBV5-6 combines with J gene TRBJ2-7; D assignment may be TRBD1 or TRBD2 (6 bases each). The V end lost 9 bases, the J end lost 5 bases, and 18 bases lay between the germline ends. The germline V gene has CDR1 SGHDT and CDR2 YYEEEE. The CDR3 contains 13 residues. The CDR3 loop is CATSSWGAHEQYF. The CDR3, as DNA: TGTGCCACCTCGTCCTGGGGGGCCCACGAGCAGTACTTC.

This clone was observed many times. DNA of the CDR3: TGTGCCAGCAGTTCCTCGGCGGGGGGGACTGAAGCTTTCTTT. This gives the protein CASSSSAGGTEAFF. This rearrangement joins TRBV6-5 to TRBJ1-1; D is perhaps TRBD1 (5 bases). CDR3 length: 14 residues. Germline lookup yields CDR1 MNHEY and CDR2 SVGAGI. V lost 4 bases, J lost 5 bases, and 14 bases lay in between.